This TCR beta chain was identified in a study of human T cells and chemical hapten exposure (dated by TCRdb to the early 2020s). A note on the overall study: For sensitization, 2% DPC in acetone was applied to an approximately 2 cm by approximately 2 cm area of upper inner arm skin. Blood was sampled from patients pre-sensitization (week 0) and at 2, 6 and about 24 weeks after DPC sensitization. Patch tests used Finn chambers with 0.01% DPC on the upper back, scored after 6 days by International Contact Dermatitis Research Group standards. Nearly 30 alopecia patients gave blood for TCR sequencing at one to four time points (pre-sensitization, 2, 6 and 24 weeks). This study followed changes in the peripheral blood TCR repertoire in vivo during primary and secondary sensitization of alopecia patients to the hapten diphenylcyclopropenone (DPC). Libraries were pooled for sequencing, and variation in per-sample TCR yields was attributed mainly to small differences in library volumes within the pool. Throughout the roughly 26-week study period, patients were also given weekly therapeutic DPC doses on the scalp. The patient cohort, mostly female, included alopecia areata with under or over 50% scalp involvement, alopecia totalis and alopecia universalis.

Sequences SGHDT (CDR1) and YYEEEE (CDR2) are obtained from the germline V gene. The CDR3 goes from the cysteine to the phenylalanine over 15 residues. Only the CDR3 portion is preserved as DNA: 45 bases, with reading frame beginning at the first base. V is cut back by 1 base and J by 1 base, with 4 bases in the junction unmatched. The investigation overall reported the following: Compared with pre-sensitization or healthy control sets, expanded TCRs formed significantly more large CDR3 similarity clusters, which is consistent with antigen-driven responses. Repeated subsampling changed both the strength of the expansion versus patch-test correlation and the threshold at which that correlation became significant. All patients had alopecia, a presumed autoimmune disease, so their immune response might differ from that of healthy individuals. The number of TCRs above 1 in 1000 frequency did not change with DPC sensitization; there was no evidence of global repertoire structure alterations. A positive correlation was found between the number of PT1 expanded TCRs and patch test score, with significance reached at thresholds 8, 16 and 32 but not 4.

Libraries were constructed by RACE. The sample was run on a NextSeq 500. Library preparation attached unique molecular identifiers to individual cDNA molecules for quantitative, reproducible TCR counting. Both TCR alpha and TCR beta chains were sequenced from each blood RNA sample. The authors processed their data as follows. The median number of TCRs per sample was 95,638, ranging from about 20,000 to 690,600. The Decombinator software suite was used to annotate V, J and CDR3 in the TCR reads. For PS versus PT1 abundance plots, all samples were subsampled to the same number of TCRs (28,000). TCRs were defined as expanded if absent before sensitization and observed at least eight times at the 2-week time point. TCRdb ran its own pipeline on the public reads, namely fastp trimming at Q25 and MiXCR clone calling, and kept in-frame beta chains. Each CDR3 protein gets just one entry, which takes the most common genes and DNA from the rows behind it. TCRdb's processing, not the authors', yielded these V and J calls. The sample table holds some 330,000 distinct CDR3 sequences, of which about 5.4% were seen once. The ten largest clones add up to around 8% of the sample.

Turning to this clonotype: The clone's antigen remains unknown. Per-nucleotide qualities are absent, and no much larger clonotype sits a single base away.

This specimen's time point label, per the study, means: pre-sensitization, week 0. The sample's treatment or condition, from its label and the paper: therapeutic diphenylcyclopropenone sensitization with weekly scalp DPC. At each patch-test visit, blood was drawn before the patch test was applied. Eligible patients were aged 18 to 70, diagnosed with alopecia, deemed suitable for DPC therapy, and excluded if pregnant. Total RNA was extracted from unfractionated whole blood collected in Tempus Blood RNA tubes. The chain is assembled from TRBV5-6 and TRBJ1-1, and TRBD1 aligns with 7 junction nucleotides. Specimen: whole blood, collected in connection with sensitization to the hapten diphenylcyclopropenone (DPC). The source is a woman aged 18 to 35 with alopecia areata. Some clones in this sample may be carry-over from other donors' samples. CDR3 protein: CASSLPWTGNTEAFF. At the DNA level, the sequence is TGTGCCAGCAGCTTGCCCTGGACAGGGAACACTGAAGCTTTCTTT.